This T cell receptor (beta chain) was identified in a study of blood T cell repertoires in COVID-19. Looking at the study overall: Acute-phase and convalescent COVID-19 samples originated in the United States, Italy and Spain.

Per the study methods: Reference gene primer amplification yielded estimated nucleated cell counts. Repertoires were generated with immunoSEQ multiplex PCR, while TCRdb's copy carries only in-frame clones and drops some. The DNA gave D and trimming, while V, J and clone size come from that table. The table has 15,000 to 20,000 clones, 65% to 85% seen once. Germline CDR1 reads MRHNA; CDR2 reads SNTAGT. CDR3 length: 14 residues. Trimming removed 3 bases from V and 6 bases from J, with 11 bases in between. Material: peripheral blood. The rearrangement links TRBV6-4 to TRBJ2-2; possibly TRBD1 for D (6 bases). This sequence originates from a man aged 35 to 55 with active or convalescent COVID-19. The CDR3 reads CASSDSDSPGELFF. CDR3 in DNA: TGTGCCAGCAGTGATTCGGACAGTCCCGGGGAGCTGTTTTTT.